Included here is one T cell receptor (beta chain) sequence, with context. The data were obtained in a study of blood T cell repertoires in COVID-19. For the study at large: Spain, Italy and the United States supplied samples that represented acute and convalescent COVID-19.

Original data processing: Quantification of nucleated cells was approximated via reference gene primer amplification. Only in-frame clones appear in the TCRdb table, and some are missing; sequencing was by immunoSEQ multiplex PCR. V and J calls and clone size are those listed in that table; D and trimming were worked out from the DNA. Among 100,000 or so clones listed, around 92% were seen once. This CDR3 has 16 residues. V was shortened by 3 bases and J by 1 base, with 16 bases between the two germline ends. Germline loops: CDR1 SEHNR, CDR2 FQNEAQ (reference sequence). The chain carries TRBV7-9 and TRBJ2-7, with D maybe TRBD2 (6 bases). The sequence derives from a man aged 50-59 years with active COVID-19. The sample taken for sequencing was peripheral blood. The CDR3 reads CASSLAQGAGSYEQYF. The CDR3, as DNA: TGTGCCAGCAGCTTGGCCCAGGGCGCGGGGTCCTACGAGCAGTACTTC.